The clone carrying this T cell receptor beta chain was detected a few times. Its antigen is not known. The J segment lost 7 bases and the V segment lost 5 bases, leaving 8 bases of the junction unmatched. The CDR3 is 14 residues long. From germline, CDR1 is SGHAT and CDR2 FQDESV (reference sequence). This sample was included in a study of beta chain features in type 1 diabetes. The whole isolated RNA underwent reverse transcription, so sequencing captured expressed TCRB transcripts. Samples of naive, central memory and regulatory T cells yielded a mean of about 3.6 million reads. Assay used: immunoSEQ multiplex PCR; TCRdb lists only in-frame clones, some missing. The sample carries over 700,000 clones, roughly 15% recorded once. Study-level results: With patients and controls alike, PCR might favor shorter templates to an equal degree. The naive, central memory and Treg TCRB repertoires of patients appeared to be more similar to one another than those of healthy donors.

Markers CD45RO/CCR7/CD25/CD127/CD95/CD27 served to sort CD4+ naive, central memory, regulatory and stem cell-like memory cells. The sample consisted of naive CD4+ T cells from blood. This chain uses TRBV11-1 with TRBJ2-1; 7 nucleotides match TRBD1. This TCR was recovered from a woman aged 18 to 35 in good health. In DNA form, the CDR3 reads TGTGCCAGCAGCGGCCGGGACAGTGTGAATGAGCAGTTCTTC. The encoded protein is CASSGRDSVNEQFF.